The clone carrying this T cell receptor (beta chain) was detected a few times. These data are taken from a study of T cells in Graves' hyperthyroidism and ophthalmopathy. Pregnant or lactating patients were excluded, as were those with uncontrolled infection or other autoimmune disease. Fresh peripheral blood, 8 to 10 ml, was the source of the PBMCs. Template material for amplifying TCR beta CDR3 regions consisted of RNA transcripts. The HTBI primer set served for first-round RT-PCR of the TCR CDR3. TCRdb re-called the multiplex PCR reads with MiXCR, one entry per CDR3 protein. This sample carries around 350,000 distinct CDR3 sequences, roughly 25% of them seen once, and the ten largest clones take over 70%. Germline V CDR1 and CDR2: SEHNR, FQNEAQ (reference sequence). The V and J ends lost 5 bases and 3 bases, in that order; junction bases with no gene match: 7. The CDR3 is 16 amino acids.

Sequencing used blood. The receptor's source is a man in his fifties with Graves' hyperthyroidism. The chain carries TRBV7-9 and TRBJ2-7; TRBD2 matches 13 bases. The CDR3 protein is CASSPSGTSGNYEQYF. The CDR3 coding sequence is TGTGCCAGCAGCCCATCCGGGACTAGCGGGAACTACGAGCAGTACTTC. Filled out from reference TRBV7-9 and TRBJ2-7, the complete variable domain reads DTGVSQNPRHKITKRGQNVTFRCDPISEHNRLYWYRQTLGQGPEFLTYFQNEAQLEKSRLLSDRFSAERPKGSFSTLEIQRTEQGDSAMYLCASSPSGTSGNYEQYFGPGTRLTVT.